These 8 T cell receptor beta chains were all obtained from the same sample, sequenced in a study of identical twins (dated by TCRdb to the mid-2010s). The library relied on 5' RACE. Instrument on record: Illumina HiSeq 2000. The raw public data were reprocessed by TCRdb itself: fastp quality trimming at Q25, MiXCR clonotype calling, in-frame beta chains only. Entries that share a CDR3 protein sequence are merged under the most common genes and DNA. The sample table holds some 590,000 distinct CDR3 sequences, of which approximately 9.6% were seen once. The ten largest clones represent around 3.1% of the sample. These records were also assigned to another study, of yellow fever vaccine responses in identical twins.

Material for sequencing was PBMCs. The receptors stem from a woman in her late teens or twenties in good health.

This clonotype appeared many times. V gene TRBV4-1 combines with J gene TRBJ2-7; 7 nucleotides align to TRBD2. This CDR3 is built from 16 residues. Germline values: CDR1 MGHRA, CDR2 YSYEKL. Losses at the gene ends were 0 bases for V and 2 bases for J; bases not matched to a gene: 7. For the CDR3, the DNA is TGCGCCAGCAGCCAAGATGGAAGCGGGGCCGCCTACGAGCAGTACTTC. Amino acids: CASSQDGSGAAYEQYF.

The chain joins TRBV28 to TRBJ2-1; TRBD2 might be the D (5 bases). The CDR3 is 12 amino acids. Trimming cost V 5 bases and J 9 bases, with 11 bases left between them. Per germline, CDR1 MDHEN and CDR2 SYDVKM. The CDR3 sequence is CASSQLVPEQFF. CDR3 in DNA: TGTGCCAGCAGTCAACTAGTTCCTGAGCAGTTCTTC.

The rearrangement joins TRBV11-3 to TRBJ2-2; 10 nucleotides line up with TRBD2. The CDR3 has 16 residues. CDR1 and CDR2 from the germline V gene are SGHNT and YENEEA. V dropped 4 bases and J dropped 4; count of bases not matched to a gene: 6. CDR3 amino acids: CASSSLAGESTGELFF. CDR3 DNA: TGTGCCAGCAGCTCCCTAGCGGGAGAGAGCACCGGGGAGCTGTTTTTT.

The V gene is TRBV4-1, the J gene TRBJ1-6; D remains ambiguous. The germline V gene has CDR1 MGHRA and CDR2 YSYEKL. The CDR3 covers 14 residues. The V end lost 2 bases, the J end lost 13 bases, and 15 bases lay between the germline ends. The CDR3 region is CASSQSLELSPLHF. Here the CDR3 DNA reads TGCGCCAGCAGCCAATCCCTCGAATTGTCGCCCCTCCACTTT.

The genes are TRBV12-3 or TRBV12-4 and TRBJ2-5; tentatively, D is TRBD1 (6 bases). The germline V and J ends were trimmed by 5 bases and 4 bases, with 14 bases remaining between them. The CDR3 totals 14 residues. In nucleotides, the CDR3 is TGTGCCAGCAGTCCCGAGGGGGAGCGAGAGACCCAGTACTTC. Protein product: CASSPEGERETQYF.

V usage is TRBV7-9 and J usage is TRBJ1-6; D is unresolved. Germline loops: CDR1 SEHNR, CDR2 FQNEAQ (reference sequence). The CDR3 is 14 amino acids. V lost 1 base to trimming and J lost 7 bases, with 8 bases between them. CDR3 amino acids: CASSLGDGNSPLHF. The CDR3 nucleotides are TGTGCCAGCAGCTTAGGAGACGGAAATTCACCCCTCCACTTT. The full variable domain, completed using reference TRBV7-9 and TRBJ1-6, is DTGVSQNPRHKITKRGQNVTFRCDPISEHNRLYWYRQTLGQGPEFLTYFQNEAQLEKSRLLSDRFSAERPKGSFSTLEIQRTEQGDSAMYLCASSLGDGNSPLHFGNGTRLTVT.

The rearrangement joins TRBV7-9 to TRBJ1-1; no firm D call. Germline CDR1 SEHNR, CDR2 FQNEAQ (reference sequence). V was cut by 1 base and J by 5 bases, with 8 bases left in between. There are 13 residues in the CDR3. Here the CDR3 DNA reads TGTGCCAGCAGCTTAGATGGGGTAACTGAAGCTTTCTTT. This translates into CASSLDGVTEAFF.

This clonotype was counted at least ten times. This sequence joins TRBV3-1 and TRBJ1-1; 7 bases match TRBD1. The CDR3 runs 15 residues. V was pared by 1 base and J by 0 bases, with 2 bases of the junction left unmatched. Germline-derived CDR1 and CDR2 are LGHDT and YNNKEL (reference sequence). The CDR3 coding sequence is TGTGCCAGCAGCCAAGGGACAGGAATGAACACTGAAGCTTTCTTT. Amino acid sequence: CASSQGTGMNTEAFF.